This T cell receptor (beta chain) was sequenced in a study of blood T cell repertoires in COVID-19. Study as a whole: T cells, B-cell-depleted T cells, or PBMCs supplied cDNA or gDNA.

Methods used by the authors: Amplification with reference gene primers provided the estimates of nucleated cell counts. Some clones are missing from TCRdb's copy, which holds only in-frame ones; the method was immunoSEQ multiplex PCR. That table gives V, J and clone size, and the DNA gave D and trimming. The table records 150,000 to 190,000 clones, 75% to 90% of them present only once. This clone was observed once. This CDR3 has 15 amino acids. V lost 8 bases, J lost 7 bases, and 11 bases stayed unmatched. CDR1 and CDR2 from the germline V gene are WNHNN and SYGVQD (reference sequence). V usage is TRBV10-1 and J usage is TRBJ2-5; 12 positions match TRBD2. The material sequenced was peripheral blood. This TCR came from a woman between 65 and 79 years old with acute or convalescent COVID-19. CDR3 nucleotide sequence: TGCGCCAGCCTTAGACTAGCGGGGGCTACGTGGACCCAGTACTTC. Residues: CASLRLAGATWTQYF.